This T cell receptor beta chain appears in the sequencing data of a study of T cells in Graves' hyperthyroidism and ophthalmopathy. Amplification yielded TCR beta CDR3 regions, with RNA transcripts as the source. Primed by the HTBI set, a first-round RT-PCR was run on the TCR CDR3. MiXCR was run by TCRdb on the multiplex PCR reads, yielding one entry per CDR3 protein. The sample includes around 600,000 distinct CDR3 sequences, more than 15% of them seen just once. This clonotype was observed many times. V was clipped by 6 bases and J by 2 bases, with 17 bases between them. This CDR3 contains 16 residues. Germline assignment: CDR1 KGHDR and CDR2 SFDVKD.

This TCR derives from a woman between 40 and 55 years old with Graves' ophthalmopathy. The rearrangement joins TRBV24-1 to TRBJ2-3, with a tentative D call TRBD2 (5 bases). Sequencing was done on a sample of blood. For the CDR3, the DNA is TGTGCCACCAGTAGCCCCCGGGATGGCCTCACAGATACGCAGTATTTT. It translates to CATSSPRDGLTDTQYF.